The source of this T cell receptor beta chain is a study of preoperative IRX-2 immunotherapy in early breast cancer. Germline assignment: CDR1 SEHNR and CDR2 FQNEAQ (reference sequence). Trimming pared 2 bases from V and 1 base from J, leaving 14 bases between. The CDR3 sequence is 16 residues long. Treatment given: preoperative locoregional IRX-2 cytokine immunotherapy. Preoperative locoregional IRX-2 cytokine immunotherapy was tested in the phase Ib source study. Some clones are missing from TCRdb's copy, which holds only in-frame ones; the method was immunoSEQ multiplex PCR. The table lists roughly 14,000 clones, about nine tenths of them singletons.

The V and J genes are TRBV7-9 and TRBJ1-2; D unresolved. This clonotype originated in a human donor with breast cancer. The specimen was collected from a patient treated with IRX-2 immunotherapy. The CDR3 sequence: CASSLLTDYLNYGYTF. In nucleotides, the CDR3 is TGTGCCAGCAGCTTACTAACGGACTACCTTAACTATGGCTACACCTTC. Drawing the rest from reference TRBV7-9 and TRBJ1-2, the complete variable domain is DTGVSQNPRHKITKRGQNVTFRCDPISEHNRLYWYRQTLGQGPEFLTYFQNEAQLEKSRLLSDRFSAERPKGSFSTLEIQRTEQGDSAMYLCASSLLTDYLNYGYTFGSGTRLTVV.